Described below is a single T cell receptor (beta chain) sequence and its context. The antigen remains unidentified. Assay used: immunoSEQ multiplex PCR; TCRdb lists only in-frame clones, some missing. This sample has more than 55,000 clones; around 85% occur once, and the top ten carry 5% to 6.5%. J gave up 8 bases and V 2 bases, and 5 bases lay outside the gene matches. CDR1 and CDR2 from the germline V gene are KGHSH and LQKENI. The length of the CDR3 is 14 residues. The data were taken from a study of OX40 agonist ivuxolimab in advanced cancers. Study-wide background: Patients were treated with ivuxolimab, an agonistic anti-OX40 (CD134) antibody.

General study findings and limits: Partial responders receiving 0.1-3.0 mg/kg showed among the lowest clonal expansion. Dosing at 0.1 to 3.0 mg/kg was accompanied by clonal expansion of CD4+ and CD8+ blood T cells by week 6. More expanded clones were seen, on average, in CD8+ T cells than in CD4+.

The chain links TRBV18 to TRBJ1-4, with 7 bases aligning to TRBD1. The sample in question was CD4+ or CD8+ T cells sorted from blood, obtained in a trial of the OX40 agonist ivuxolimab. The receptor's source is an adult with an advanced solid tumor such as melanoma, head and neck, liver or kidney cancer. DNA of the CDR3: TGTGCCAGCTCACCAATGCCAGGGGGAGAAAAACTGTTTTTT. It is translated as CASSPMPGGEKLFF.